This T cell receptor (beta chain) was sequenced during a study of somatic mutations in cytotoxic T cells in rheumatoid arthritis. Study observations and caveats: For rheumatoid arthritis patients, CD8+ clonality increased with age, whereas it did not in healthy controls. More than 20% of CD8+ cells belonged to the largest clone in about an eighth of the roughly 60 patients.

The sample holds one count of this clone. Its antigen remains unidentified. The data were produced by immunoSEQ multiplex PCR, yet TCRdb's version contains in-frame clones alone and is incomplete. The table has 23,000 or so clones, about 82% seen once. Input material: CD8+ T cells sorted from blood. This TCR derives from an adult with rheumatoid arthritis.

CDR3 region: CASSYSFGPPDTQYF. The CDR3, as DNA: TGTGCCAGCAGTTACTCCTTCGGACCACCAGATACGCAGTATTTT. The chain combines TRBV6-5 with TRBJ2-3, with no clear D. CDR3 length equals 15 residues. Trimming stripped 0 bases from V and 4 bases from J, with 11 bases between. Germline V gene lookup returns CDR1 MNHEY and CDR2 SVGAGI.